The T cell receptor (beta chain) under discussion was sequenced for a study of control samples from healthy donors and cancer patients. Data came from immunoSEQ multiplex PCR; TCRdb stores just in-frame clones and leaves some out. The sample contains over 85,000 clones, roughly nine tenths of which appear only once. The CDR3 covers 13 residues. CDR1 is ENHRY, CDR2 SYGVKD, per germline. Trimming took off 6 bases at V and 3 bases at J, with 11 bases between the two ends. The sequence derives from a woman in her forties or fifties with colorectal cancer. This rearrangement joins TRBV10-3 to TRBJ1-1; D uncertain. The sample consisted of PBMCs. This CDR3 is CAIRVREDTEAFF. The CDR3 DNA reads TGTGCCATCAGGGTAAGGGAAGACACTGAAGCTTTCTTT.